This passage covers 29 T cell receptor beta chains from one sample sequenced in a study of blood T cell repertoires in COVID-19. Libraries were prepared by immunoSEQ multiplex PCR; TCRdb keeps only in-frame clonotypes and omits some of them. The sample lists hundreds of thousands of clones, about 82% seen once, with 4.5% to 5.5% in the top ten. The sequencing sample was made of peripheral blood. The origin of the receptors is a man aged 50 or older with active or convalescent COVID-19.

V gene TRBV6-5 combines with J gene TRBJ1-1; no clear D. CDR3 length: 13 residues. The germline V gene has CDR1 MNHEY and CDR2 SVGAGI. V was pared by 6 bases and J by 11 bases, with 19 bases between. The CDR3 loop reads CASSTLRGHRAFF. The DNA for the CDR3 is TGTGCCAGCAGCACCCTGCGCGGGCATCGGGCTTTCTTT.

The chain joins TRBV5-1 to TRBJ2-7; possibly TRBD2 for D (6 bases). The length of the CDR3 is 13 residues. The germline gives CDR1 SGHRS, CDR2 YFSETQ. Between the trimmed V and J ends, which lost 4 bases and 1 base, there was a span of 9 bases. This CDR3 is CASSLTSSYEQYF. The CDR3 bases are TGCGCCAGCAGCCTGACTAGTTCCTACGAGCAGTACTTC. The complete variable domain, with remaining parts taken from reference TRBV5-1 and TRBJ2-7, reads KAGVTQTPRYLIKTRGQQVTLSCSPISGHRSVSWYQQTPGQGLQFLFEYFSETQRNKGNFPGRFSGRQFSNSRSEMNVSTLELGDSALYLCASSLTSSYEQYFGPGTRLTVT.

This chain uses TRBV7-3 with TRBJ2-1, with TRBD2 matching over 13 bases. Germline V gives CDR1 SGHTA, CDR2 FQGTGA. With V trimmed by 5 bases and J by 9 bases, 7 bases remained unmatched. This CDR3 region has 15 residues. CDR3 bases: TGTGCCAGCAGCCCGACTAGCGGGAGGCGAGGTGAGCAGTTCTTC. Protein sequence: CASSPTSGRRGEQFF. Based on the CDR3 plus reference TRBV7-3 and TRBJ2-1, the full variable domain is GAGVSQTPSNKVTEKGKYVELRCDPISGHTALYWYRQSLGQGPEFLIYFQGTGAADDSGLPNDRFFAVRPEGSVSTLKIQRTERGDSAVYLCASSPTSGRRGEQFFGPGTRLTVL.

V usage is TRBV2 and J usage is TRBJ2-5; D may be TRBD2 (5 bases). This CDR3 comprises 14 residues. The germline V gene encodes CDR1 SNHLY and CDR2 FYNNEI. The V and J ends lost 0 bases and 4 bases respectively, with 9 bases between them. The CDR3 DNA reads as TGTGCCAGCAGTGAAGCGCGGCGGGTAGAGACCCAGTACTTC. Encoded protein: CASSEARRVETQYF. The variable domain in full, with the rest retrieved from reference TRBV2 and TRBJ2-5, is EPEVTQTPSHQVTQMGQEVILRCVPISNHLYFYWYRQILGQKVEFLVSFYNNEISEKSEIFDDQFSVERPDGSNFTLKIRSTKLEDSAMYFCASSEARRVETQYFGPGTRLLVL.

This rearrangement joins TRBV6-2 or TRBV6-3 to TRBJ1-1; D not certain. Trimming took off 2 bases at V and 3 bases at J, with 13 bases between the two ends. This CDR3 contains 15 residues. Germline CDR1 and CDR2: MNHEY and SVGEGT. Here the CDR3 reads CASSYNAILDTEAFF. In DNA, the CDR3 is TGTGCCAGCAGTTACAACGCGATATTGGACACTGAAGCTTTCTTT.

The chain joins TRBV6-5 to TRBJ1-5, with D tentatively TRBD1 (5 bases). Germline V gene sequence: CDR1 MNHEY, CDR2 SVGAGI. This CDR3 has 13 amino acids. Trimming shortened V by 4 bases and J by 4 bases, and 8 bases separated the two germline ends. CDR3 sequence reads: CASSLGENQPQHF. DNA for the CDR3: TGTGCCAGCAGTTTAGGGGAAAATCAGCCCCAGCATTTT.

The CDR3 spells CASSQVSAEAFF. DNA for the CDR3: TGTGCCAGCAGCCAAGTCTCAGCTGAAGCTTTCTTT. The chain employs TRBV3-1 (or the pseudogene TRBV3-2) and TRBJ1-1; D gene uncertain. Germline values: CDR1 LGHDT, CDR2 YNNKEL (reference sequence). Trimming pared 1 base from V and 6 bases from J, leaving 6 bases between. The length of the CDR3 is 12 residues.

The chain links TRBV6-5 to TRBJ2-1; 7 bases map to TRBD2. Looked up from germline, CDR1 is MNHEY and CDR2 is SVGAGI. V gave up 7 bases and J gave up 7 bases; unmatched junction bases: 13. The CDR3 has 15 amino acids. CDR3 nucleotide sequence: TGTGCCAGCATCGGCGGGAGTTCTTCGCAGAATGAGCAGTTCTTC. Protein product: CASIGGSSSQNEQFF.

CDR3 DNA sequence: TGTGCCAGCAGTCCCCAGGGGCGCACCTATGGCTACACCTTC. It yields the protein CASSPQGRTYGYTF. V is TRBV27 and J is TRBJ1-2; the D gene is possibly TRBD1 (6 bases). The CDR3 covers 14 residues. Germline V lookup: CDR1 MNHEY, CDR2 SMNVEV (reference sequence). The V and J ends lost 5 bases and 4 bases respectively, with 14 bases between them.

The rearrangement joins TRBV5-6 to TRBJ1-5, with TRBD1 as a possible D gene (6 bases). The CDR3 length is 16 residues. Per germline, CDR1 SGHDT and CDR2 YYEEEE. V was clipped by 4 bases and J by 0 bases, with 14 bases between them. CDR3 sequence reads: CASSLRTVNSNQPQHF. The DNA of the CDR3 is TGTGCCAGCAGCCTAAGGACAGTTAATAGCAATCAGCCCCAGCATTTT. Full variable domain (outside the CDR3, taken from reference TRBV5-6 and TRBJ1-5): DAGVTQSPTHLIKTRGQQVTLRCSPKSGHDTVSWYQQALGQGPQFIFQYYEEEERQRGNFPDRFSGHQFPNYSSELNVNALLLGDSALYLCASSLRTVNSNQPQHFGDGTRLSIL.

The CDR3 DNA sequence: TGCGCCAGCAGCCCCTGGACTAGCTCCTACGAGCAGTACTTC. Its translation is CASSPWTSSYEQYF. The chain joins TRBV5-1 to TRBJ2-7; TRBD2 aligns across 7 bases. The CDR3 consists of 14 residues. CDR1 is SGHRS, CDR2 YFSETQ, per germline. Trimming removed 4 bases from V and 0 bases from J; junction bases left unmatched: 4. The full variable domain, its missing parts supplied by reference TRBV5-1 and TRBJ2-7, is KAGVTQTPRYLIKTRGQQVTLSCSPISGHRSVSWYQQTPGQGLQFLFEYFSETQRNKGNFPGRFSGRQFSNSRSEMNVSTLELGDSALYLCASSPWTSSYEQYFGPGTRLTVT.

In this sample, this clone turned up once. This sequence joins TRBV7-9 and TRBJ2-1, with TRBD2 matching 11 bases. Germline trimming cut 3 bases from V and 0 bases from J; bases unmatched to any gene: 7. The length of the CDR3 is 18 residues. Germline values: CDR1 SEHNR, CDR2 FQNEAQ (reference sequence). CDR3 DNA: TGTGCCAGCAGCTTTGGGACTAGCGGATTGATCTCCTACAATGAGCAGTTCTTC. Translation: CASSFGTSGLISYNEQFF.

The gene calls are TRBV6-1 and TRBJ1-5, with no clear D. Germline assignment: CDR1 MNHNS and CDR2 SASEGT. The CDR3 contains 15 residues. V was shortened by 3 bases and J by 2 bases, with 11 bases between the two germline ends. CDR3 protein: CASSERSPGNQPQHF. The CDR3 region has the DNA TGTGCCAGCAGTGAGAGGTCGCCGGGCAATCAGCCCCAGCATTTT.

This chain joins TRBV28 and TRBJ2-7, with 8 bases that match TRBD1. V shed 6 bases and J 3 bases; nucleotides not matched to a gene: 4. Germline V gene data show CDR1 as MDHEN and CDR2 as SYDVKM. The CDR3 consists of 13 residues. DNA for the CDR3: TGTGCCAGCAGGGCGGGACAGGTCTACGAGCAGTACTTC. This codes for CASRAGQVYEQYF.

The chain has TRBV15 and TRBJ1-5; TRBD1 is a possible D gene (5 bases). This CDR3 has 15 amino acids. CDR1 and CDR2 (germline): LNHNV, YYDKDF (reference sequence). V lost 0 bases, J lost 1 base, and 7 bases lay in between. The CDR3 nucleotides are TGTGCCACCAGCAGAGATAAGGGGAGCAATCAGCCCCAGCATTTT. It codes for CATSRDKGSNQPQHF.

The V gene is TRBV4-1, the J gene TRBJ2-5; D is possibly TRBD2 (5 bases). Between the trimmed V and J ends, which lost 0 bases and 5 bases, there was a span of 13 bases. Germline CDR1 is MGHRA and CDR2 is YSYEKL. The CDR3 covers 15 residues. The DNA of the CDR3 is TGCGCCAGCAGCCAAGAGGCTACTAGAGGGGAGACCCAGTACTTC. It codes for CASSQEATRGETQYF.

The CDR3 is CASSQGGLSSGNTIYF. Written as DNA, the CDR3 is TGCGCCAGCAGCCAGGGGGGTCTTTCCTCTGGAAACACCATATATTTT. The V call is TRBV4-3, the J call TRBJ1-3, with TRBD1 as a possible D gene (5 bases). V dropped 3 bases and J dropped 0 bases, with 12 bases sitting between them. Germline CDR1 reads LGHNA; CDR2 reads YSLEER. This CDR3 spans 16 amino acids.

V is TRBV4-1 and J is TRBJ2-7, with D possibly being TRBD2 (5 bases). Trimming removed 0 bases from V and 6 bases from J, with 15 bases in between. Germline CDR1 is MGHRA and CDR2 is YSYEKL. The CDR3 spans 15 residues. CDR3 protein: CASSQDEGVSAEQYF. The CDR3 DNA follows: TGCGCCAGCAGCCAAGACGAGGGAGTGTCGGCCGAGCAGTACTTC.

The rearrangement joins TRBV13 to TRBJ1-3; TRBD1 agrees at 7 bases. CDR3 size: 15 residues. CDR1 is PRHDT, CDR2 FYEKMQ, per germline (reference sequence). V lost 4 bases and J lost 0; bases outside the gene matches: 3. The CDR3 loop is CASSSGQNSGNTIYF. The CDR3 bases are TGTGCCAGCAGCTCGGGACAGAACTCTGGAAACACCATATATTTT.

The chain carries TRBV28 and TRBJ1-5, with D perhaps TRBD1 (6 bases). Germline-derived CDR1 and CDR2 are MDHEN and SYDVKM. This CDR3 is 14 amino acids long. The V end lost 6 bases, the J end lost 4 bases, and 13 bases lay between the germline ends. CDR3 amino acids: CASSPGTNNQPQHF. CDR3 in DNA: TGTGCCAGCAGCCCCGGGACAAATAATCAGCCCCAGCATTTT. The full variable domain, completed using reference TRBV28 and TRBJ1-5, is DVKVTQSSRYLVKRTGEKVFLECVQDMDHENMFWYRQDPGLGLRLIYFSYDVKMKEKGDIPEGYSVSREKKERFSLILESASTNQTSMYLCASSPGTNNQPQHFGDGTRLSIL.

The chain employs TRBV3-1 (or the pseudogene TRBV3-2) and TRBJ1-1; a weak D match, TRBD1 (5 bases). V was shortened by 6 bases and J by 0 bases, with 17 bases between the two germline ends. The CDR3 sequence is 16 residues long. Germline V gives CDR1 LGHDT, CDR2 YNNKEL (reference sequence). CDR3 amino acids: CASSPHQGPLNTEAFF. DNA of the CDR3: TGTGCCAGCAGTCCTCACCAGGGCCCGCTGAACACTGAAGCTTTCTTT.

CDR3 coding DNA: TGTGCCTGGAGTGGGGACAGGGTATCGGCAACTAATGAAAAACTGTTTTTT. Protein product: CAWSGDRVSATNEKLFF. The gene calls are TRBV30 and TRBJ1-4, with 9 bases matching TRBD1. CDR1 and CDR2 (germline): GTSNPN, SVGIG (reference sequence). The CDR3 extends over 17 amino acids. V lost 1 base, J lost 0 bases, and 6 bases stayed unmatched.

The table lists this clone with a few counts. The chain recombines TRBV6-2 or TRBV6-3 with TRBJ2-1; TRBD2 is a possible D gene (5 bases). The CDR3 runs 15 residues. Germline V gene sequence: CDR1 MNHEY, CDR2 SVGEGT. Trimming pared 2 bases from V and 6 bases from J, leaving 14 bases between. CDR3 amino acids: CASSYRWERVNEQFF. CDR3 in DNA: TGTGCCAGCAGTTACAGGTGGGAGAGGGTCAATGAGCAGTTCTTC.

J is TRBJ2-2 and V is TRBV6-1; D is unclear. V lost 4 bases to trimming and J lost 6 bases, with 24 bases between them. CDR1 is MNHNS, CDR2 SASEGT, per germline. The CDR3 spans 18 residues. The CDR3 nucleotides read TGTGCCAGCAGTGTCTCTACCTCGACACGAATCTCTGCCGGGGAGCTGTTTTTT. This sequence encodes CASSVSTSTRISAGELFF.

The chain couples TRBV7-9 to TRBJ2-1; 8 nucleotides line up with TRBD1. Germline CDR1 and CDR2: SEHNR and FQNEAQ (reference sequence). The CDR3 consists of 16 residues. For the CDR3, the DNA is TGTGCAACTGGCGGCAGGGGGCCACTCAGGGGGAAGGAGCAGTTCTTC. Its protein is CATGGRGPLRGKEQFF.

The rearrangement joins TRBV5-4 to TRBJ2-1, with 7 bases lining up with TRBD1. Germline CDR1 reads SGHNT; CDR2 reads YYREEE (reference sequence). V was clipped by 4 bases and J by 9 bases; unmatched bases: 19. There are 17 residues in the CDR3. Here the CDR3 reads CASSTIEGVLGGVEQFF. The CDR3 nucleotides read TGTGCCAGCAGCACCATCGAGGGCGTACTAGGGGGCGTTGAGCAGTTCTTC.

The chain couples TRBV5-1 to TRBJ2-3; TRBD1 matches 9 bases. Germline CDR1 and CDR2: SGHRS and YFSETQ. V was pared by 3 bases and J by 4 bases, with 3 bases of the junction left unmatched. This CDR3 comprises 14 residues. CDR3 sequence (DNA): TGCGCCAGCAGCTCCGGACAGGGGTCAGATACGCAGTATTTT. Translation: CASSSGQGSDTQYF.

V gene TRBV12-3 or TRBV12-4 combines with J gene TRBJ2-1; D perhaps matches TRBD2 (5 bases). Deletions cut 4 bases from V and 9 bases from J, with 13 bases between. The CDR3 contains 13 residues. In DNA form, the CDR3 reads TGTGCCAGCAGTTATTCCAGTGCGGGTGAGCAGTTCTTC. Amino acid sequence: CASSYSSAGEQFF.

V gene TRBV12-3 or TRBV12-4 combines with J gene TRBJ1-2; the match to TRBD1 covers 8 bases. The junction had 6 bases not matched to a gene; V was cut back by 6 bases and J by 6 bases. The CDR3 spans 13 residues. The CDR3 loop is CASSRGQVDGYTF. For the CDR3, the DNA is TGTGCCAGCAGCCGGGGACAGGTTGATGGCTACACCTTC.